These 10 T cell receptor beta chains came from one sample sequenced in a study of cytomegalovirus exposure and HLA in healthy donors. PCR involved 60 Vbeta and 13 Jbeta primers. The protocol was immunoSEQ multiplex PCR, while the TCRdb copy is restricted to in-frame clones and leaves out a portion. The top ten clones hold 1.5% to 2.5% of a sample with roughly 260,000 clones, 70% to 90% of them seen once. The sequencing sample was made of PBMCs. These receptors were taken from a woman aged 40 to 49 in good health and CMV-seropositive.

The rearrangement uses TRBV5-1 and TRBJ1-2, with 8 bases matching TRBD1. Germline V gives CDR1 SGHRS, CDR2 YFSETQ. This CDR3 is built from 13 residues. V shed 4 bases, J shed 7 bases, and the junction held 6 bases outside the gene matches. The DNA of the CDR3 is TGCGCCAGCAGCCGACAGGGGTCGAGTGGCTACACCTTC. Translation gives CASSRQGSSGYTF. The variable domain in full, with the rest retrieved from reference TRBV5-1 and TRBJ1-2, is KAGVTQTPRYLIKTRGQQVTLSCSPISGHRSVSWYQQTPGQGLQFLFEYFSETQRNKGNFPGRFSGRQFSNSRSEMNVSTLELGDSALYLCASSRQGSSGYTFGSGTRLTVV.

The V call is TRBV5-4, the J call TRBJ2-1; 7 positions agree with TRBD1. The V gene's germline CDR1 is SGHNT and CDR2 YYREEE (reference sequence). J lost 3 bases, V lost 3 bases, and 6 bases had no gene match. The CDR3 covers 15 residues. CDR3 DNA: TGTGCCAGCAGCTCCGGGACAGAGAACTACAATGAGCAGTTCTTC. This translates into CASSSGTENYNEQFF.

The V call is TRBV28, the J call TRBJ2-7; 9 bases agree with TRBD1. Trimming took 10 bases from V and 6 from J; bases not matched to a gene: 10. CDR3 length equals 13 residues. The germline V gene encodes CDR1 MDHEN and CDR2 SYDVKM. CDR3 nucleotides: TGTGCCACTCGGGGGACAGGGATTTCCGAGCAGTACTTC. Protein: CATRGTGISEQYF.

This chain links TRBV7-8 with TRBJ2-7, with D possibly TRBD2 on 7 matching bases. Trimming took off 4 bases at V and 4 bases at J, with 23 bases between the two ends. This CDR3 is 17 amino acids long. Looked up from germline, CDR1 is SGHVS and CDR2 is FQNEAQ. CDR3: CASSSRTRMTRGYEQYF. As DNA, the CDR3 is TGTGCCAGCAGCTCGCGGACTAGGATGACAAGGGGGTACGAGCAGTACTTC.

The chain has TRBV30 and TRBJ2-7; 7 nucleotides agree with TRBD2. Germline values: CDR1 GTSNPN, CDR2 SVGIG (reference sequence). The V and J ends lost 5 bases and 3 bases, in that order; junction bases with no gene match: 10. The CDR3 consists of 14 residues. The CDR3 is CAWDAGTTNYEQYF. The CDR3, as DNA: TGTGCCTGGGATGCCGGGACTACGAACTACGAGCAGTACTTC. Drawing the rest from reference TRBV30 and TRBJ2-7, the complete variable domain is SQTIHQWPATLVQPVGSPLSLECTVEGTSNPNLYWYRQAAGRGLQLLFYSVGIGQISSEVPQNLSASRPQDRQFILSSKKLLLSDSGFYLCAWDAGTTNYEQYFGPGTRLTVT.

A few counts support this clone. The chain employs TRBV27 and TRBJ2-1, with a weak D call TRBD1 (6 bases). Germline lookup yields CDR1 MNHEY and CDR2 SMNVEV (reference sequence). The CDR3 contains 14 residues. The ends were cut back, 6 bases at V and 5 bases at J, with 14 bases in the middle. Here the CDR3 reads CASRTWTDNNEQFF. The CDR3 DNA follows: TGTGCCAGCAGAACTTGGACAGACAACAATGAGCAGTTCTTC.

This sequence joins TRBV19 and TRBJ1-2, with 7 nucleotides matching TRBD1. This CDR3 spans 16 amino acids. In germline, CDR1 is LNHDA, CDR2 SQIVND (reference sequence). With 4 bases clipped from V and 4 bases from J, the junction kept 12 bases outside the gene matches. CDR3 region: CASSRGTQGSGYGYTF. In DNA form, the CDR3 reads TGTGCCAGTAGTAGGGGAACACAGGGGAGCGGCTATGGCTACACCTTC.

This rearrangement joins TRBV11-1 to TRBJ2-7, with D unresolved. Trimming took off 10 bases at V and 2 bases at J, with 15 bases between the two ends. CDR3 size: 13 residues. Germline values: CDR1 SGHAT, CDR2 FQDESV (reference sequence). CDR3 protein: CATSGGFAYEQYF. CDR3 nucleotides: TGTGCCACCAGTGGTGGCTTCGCCTACGAGCAGTACTTC.

This clone was counted once. The chain employs TRBV7-9 and TRBJ2-2; 11 bases agree with TRBD2. The CDR3 is made up of 16 amino acids. The V segment lost 7 bases and the J segment 7 bases; nucleotides outside the gene matches: 11. Germline CDR1 and CDR2: SEHNR and FQNEAQ (reference sequence). The DNA of the CDR3 is TGTGCCAGCATTCCTAGCGGGAGGATGCGTAGCGGGGAGCTGTTTTTT. It codes for CASIPSGRMRSGELFF.

This clone was recorded a few times. V gene TRBV5-6 combines with J gene TRBJ1-5; D is unresolved. The length of the CDR3 is 16 residues. Germline V gene lookup returns CDR1 SGHDT and CDR2 YYEEEE. Trimming took off 1 base at V and 2 bases at J, with 13 bases between the two ends. The CDR3, as DNA: TGTGCCAGCAGCTTGCTCACTGTAAGTGGCAATCAGCCCCAGCATTTT. Amino acid sequence: CASSLLTVSGNQPQHF.